The subject of this entry is one TCR beta chain. This sample was taken from a study of T cell repertoires and Cas9 in healthy adults. This table comes from immunoSEQ multiplex PCR, and its TCRdb copy is limited to in-frame clones, with some not included. The table records about 15,000 clones, about nine tenths of them present only once. The sample consisted of Tregs (CD4+, CD25+, CD127-, CD137-, CD154-) from PBMCs; culture status not recorded. The source of this sequence is a human donor in good health.

The CDR3 nucleotides are TGCGCCAGCAGCTTGGCGGGTCTCAGGGAGCTGTTTTTT. Amino acids: CASSLAGLRELFF. V is TRBV5-1 and J is TRBJ2-2, with no clear D. The CDR3 consists of 13 residues. The germline gives CDR1 SGHRS, CDR2 YFSETQ. The germline V and J ends were trimmed by 0 bases and 9 bases, with 9 bases remaining between them.